This TCR beta chain was identified during a study of T cells after yellow fever vaccination. Study observations and caveats: Clones that expanded after primary vaccination mostly reappeared after the booster (just over 95% CD4, 70% to 90% CD8). Abundant clonotypes (contaminants from the bulk population) could be present in FACS-sorted repertoires.

TCRdb re-analysed the 5' RACE reads in MiXCR, keeping a single row per CDR3 protein. The table has about 74,000 distinct CDR3 sequences, approximately 7.7% seen once. Trimming left V 2 bases short and J 8 bases short, with 11 bases between. Germline CDR1 and CDR2: SGHNT and YYREEE (reference sequence). This CDR3 is built from 14 residues. In regard to this clonotype: Its target is not known.

This receptor was identified in a man aged 18 to 30 who received the YFV17D yellow fever vaccine. The sample was CD8+ T cells sorted from PBMCs, taken 5 days after the first yellow fever vaccination. This chain connects TRBV5-4 to TRBJ1-6; weak D call: TRBD1 (6 bases). Here the CDR3 reads CASSFGGMDSPLHF. CDR3 DNA sequence: TGTGCCAGCAGCTTTGGGGGCATGGATTCACCCCTCCACTTT.